This T cell receptor (beta chain) emerged from a study of cytomegalovirus exposure and HLA in healthy donors. Overall study context: Early released data had tens of millions of unique TCRs, all coming from HLA-typed donors.

The PCR had 60 Vbeta and 13 Jbeta primers. Method: immunoSEQ multiplex PCR; TCRdb's copy keeps in-frame clones and lacks some. The table shows fewer than 80,000 clones, with around three quarters occurring only once. Germline CDR1 SGHNT, CDR2 YYREEE (reference sequence). V trimming: 5 bases; J trimming: 1 base; junction bases outside the gene matches: 4. The CDR3 has 14 amino acids. V is TRBV5-4 and J is TRBJ1-1, with 8 nucleotides matching TRBD1. The receptor's source is a young man in good health and CMV-seronegative. Sequencing input: PBMCs. The CDR3 loop is CASSNGTGNTEAFF. The CDR3 DNA is TGTGCCAGCAGTAACGGGACAGGGAACACTGAAGCTTTCTTT.